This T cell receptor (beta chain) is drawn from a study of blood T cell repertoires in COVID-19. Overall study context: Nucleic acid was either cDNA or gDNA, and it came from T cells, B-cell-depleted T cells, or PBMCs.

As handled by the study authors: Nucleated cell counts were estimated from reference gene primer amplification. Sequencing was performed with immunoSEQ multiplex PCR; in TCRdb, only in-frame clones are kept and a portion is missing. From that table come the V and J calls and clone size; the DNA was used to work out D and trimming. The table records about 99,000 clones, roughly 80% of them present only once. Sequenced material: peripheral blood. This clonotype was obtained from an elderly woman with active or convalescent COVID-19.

CDR3 bases: TGTGCCAGCAGTCGGACAGGGATGTGGTCACCCCTCCACTTT. It translates to CASSRTGMWSPLHF. This chain links TRBV28 with TRBJ1-6; 8 bases are shared with TRBD1. The J segment lost 10 bases and the V segment lost 5 bases, leaving 7 bases of the junction unmatched. CDR1 MDHEN and CDR2 SYDVKM come from the germline V gene. The CDR3 runs to 14 residues.